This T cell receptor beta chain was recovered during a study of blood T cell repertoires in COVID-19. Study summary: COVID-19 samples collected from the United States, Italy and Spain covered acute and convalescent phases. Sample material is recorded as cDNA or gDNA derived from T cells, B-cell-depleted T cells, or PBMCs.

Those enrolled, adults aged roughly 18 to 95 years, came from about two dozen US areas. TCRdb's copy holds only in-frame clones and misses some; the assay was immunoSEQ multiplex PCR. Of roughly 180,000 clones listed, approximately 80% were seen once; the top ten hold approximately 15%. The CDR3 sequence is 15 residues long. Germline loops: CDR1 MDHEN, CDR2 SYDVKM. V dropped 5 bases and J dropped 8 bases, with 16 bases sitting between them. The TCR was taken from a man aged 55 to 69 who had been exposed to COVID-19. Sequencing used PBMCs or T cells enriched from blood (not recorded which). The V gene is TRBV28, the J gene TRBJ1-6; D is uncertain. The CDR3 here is CASSPVGRMDSPLHF. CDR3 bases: TGTGCCAGCAGTCCTGTGGGCAGGATGGATTCACCCCTCCACTTT.